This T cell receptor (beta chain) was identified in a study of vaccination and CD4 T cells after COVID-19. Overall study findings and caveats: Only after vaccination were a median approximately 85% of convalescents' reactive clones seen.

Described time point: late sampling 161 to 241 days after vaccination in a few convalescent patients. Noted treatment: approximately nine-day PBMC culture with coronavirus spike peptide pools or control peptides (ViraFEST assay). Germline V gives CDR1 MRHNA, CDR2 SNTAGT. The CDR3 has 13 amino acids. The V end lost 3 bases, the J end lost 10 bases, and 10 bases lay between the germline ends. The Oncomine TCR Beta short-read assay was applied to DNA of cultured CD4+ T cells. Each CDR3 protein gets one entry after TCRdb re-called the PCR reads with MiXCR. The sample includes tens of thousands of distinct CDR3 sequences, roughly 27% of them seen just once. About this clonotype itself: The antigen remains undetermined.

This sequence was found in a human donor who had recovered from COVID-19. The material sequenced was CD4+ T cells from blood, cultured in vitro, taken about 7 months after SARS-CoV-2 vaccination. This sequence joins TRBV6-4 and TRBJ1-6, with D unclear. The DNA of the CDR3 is TGTGCCAGCAGTGAGGCTCGGGGATCACCCCTCCACTTT. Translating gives CASSEARGSPLHF.